This is a list of T cell receptor beta chains from one sample in a study of blood T cell repertoires in COVID-19. Using immunoSEQ multiplex PCR, the repertoire was profiled, and TCRdb retains in-frame clones only, with some absent. The table shows roughly 74,000 clones, with around 88% occurring only once. The sequencing input was PBMCs or T cells enriched from blood (not recorded which). The receptor source for this set is a woman in her 50s with acute COVID-19. The CDR3 runs from the conserved cysteine through the conserved F or W. The D gene is left open where the match is weak. Not every row has a clone size; where given, it reads once, few, many or a size class.

once	TRBV6-2/TRBV6-3	TRBJ2-7	TRBD1	CASSYVRRQGDHEQYF	TGTGCCAGCAGTTACGTTCGGCGACAGGGTGACCACGAGCAGTACTTC
-	TRBV11-1	TRBJ1-4	TRBD1	CASSSDRTNEKLFF	TGTGCCAGCAGCTCGGACAGGACTAATGAAAAACTGTTTTTT
-	TRBV5-1	TRBJ2-3	TRBD2	CASSVRREGGTDTQYF	TGCGCCAGCAGCGTGCGTCGGGAGGGAGGCACAGATACGCAGTATTTT
-	TRBV3-1/TRBV3-2	TRBJ2-5	TRBD2	CASSQRGGETQYF	TGTGCCAGCAGCCAAAGGGGAGGGGAGACCCAGTACTTC
-	TRBV11-3	TRBJ2-7	TRBD1	CASSQGGPVSYEQYF	TGTGCCAGCAGTCAAGGGGGCCCCGTTTCCTACGAGCAGTACTTC
-	TRBV6-1	TRBJ2-1	TRBD2	CASSETGLAGGGEQFF	TGTGCCAGCAGTGAAACAGGACTAGCGGGAGGGGGTGAGCAGTTCTTC
once	TRBV5-4	TRBJ1-1	-	CASSFGTEAFF	TGTGCCAGCAGCTTTGGGACAGAAGCTTTCTTT
-	TRBV6-5	TRBJ2-5	-	CASSYREAQETQYF	TGTGCCAGCAGTTACAGGGAGGCCCAAGAGACCCAGTACTTC
-	TRBV19	TRBJ2-1	TRBD2	CASSLGLAGADEQFF	TGTGCCAGTAGTTTGGGACTAGCGGGTGCAGATGAGCAGTTCTTC
-	TRBV29-1	TRBJ1-1	-	CRGSRGGNTEAFF	TGCAGAGGGTCCCGGGGTGGGAACACTGAAGCTTTCTTT
-	TRBV19	TRBJ1-4	-	CASRNRENEKLFF	TGTGCCAGTAGGAACAGGGAAAATGAAAAACTGTTTTTT
-	TRBV19	TRBJ2-1	TRBD2	CASTYSGSFNEQFF	TGTGCCAGTACCTATAGCGGGAGTTTTAACGAGCAGTTCTTC
-	TRBV11-1	TRBJ2-1	TRBD2	CASSLLAGNFNEQFF	TGTGCCAGCAGCCTACTAGCGGGGAATTTCAATGAGCAGTTCTTC
-	TRBV15	TRBJ2-5	-	CATSIGGLAHQETQYF	TGTGCCACCAGCATTGGCGGGCTAGCACATCAAGAGACCCAGTACTTC
-	TRBV4-1	TRBJ2-7	TRBD1	CASSQGIYGTGVSYEQYF	TGCGCCAGCAGCCAAGGGATATACGGGACAGGGGTTTCCTACGAGCAGTACTTC
-	TRBV28	TRBJ2-7	-	CASSLPGFSYEQYF	TGTGCCAGCAGTTTGCCGGGGTTCTCCTACGAGCAGTACTTC
once	TRBV15	TRBJ2-7	-	CATSRDSRLAYEQYF	TGTGCCACCAGCAGAGATTCGAGACTAGCCTACGAGCAGTACTTC
-	TRBV11-3	TRBJ2-7	TRBD1	CASSLIFEGQGGEQYF	TGTGCCAGCAGCTTAATTTTTGAGGGACAGGGTGGCGAGCAGTACTTC
few	TRBV18	TRBJ2-7	-	CASSPRDSTYEQYF	TGTGCCAGCTCACCGCGGGACAGCACCTACGAGCAGTACTTC
-	TRBV7-2	TRBJ2-5	TRBD2	CASSLVGTSGSPLQETQYF	TGTGCCAGCAGCTTAGTGGGGACTAGCGGGAGCCCCCTCCAAGAGACCCAGTACTTC
once	TRBV27	TRBJ2-7	TRBD2	CASSRLTSGSHEQYF	TGTGCCAGCAGTCGCCTTACTAGCGGGAGCCACGAGCAGTACTTC
-	TRBV23-1	TRBJ2-2	TRBD2	CASIPRTSGSTGELFF	TGCGCCAGCATCCCCCGGACTAGCGGGAGTACCGGGGAGCTGTTTTTT